The next 18 T cell receptor beta chains were all read from a single sample in a study of control samples from healthy donors and cancer patients. This table comes from immunoSEQ multiplex PCR, and its TCRdb copy is limited to in-frame clones, with some not included. The sample holds fewer than 110,000 clones, 80% to 90% seen once. Sequencing was done on a sample of blood. These receptors were taken from a young man in good health.

This chain uses TRBV18 with TRBJ1-1; TRBD1 agrees at 9 bases. The trim removed 8 bases at V and 7 bases at J, leaving 8 bases unmatched. This CDR3 contains 13 residues. Germline loops: CDR1 KGHSH, CDR2 LQKENI. The CDR3 is CASAYTGQGEAFF. In nucleotides, the CDR3 is TGTGCCAGCGCTTACACGGGACAGGGTGAAGCTTTCTTT.

The rearrangement links TRBV3-1 (or the pseudogene TRBV3-2) to TRBJ1-2; the D is unclear. V was shortened by 2 bases and J by 4 bases, with 14 bases between the two germline ends. The germline gives CDR1 LGHDT, CDR2 YNNKEL (reference sequence). The CDR3 sequence is 15 residues long. This chain's CDR3 is CASSQIGSGGYGYTF. For the CDR3, the DNA is TGTGCCAGCAGCCAAATAGGCAGTGGAGGCTATGGCTACACCTTC.

This sequence joins TRBV6-6 and TRBJ1-5, with D tentatively TRBD1 (5 bases). Trimming took 6 bases from V and 5 from J, leaving 23 bases between them. In germline, CDR1 is MNHNY, CDR2 SVGAGI (reference sequence). The CDR3 contains 17 residues. The CDR3 DNA follows: TGTGCCAGCAGCCGAGGGGCGGACGGTCAGGGATATCAGCCCCAGCATTTT. It is translated as CASSRGADGQGYQPQHF.

This clone appeared a single time. The chain carries TRBV18 and TRBJ1-1; a possible D gene is TRBD1 (5 bases). Germline V CDR1 and CDR2: KGHSH, LQKENI. V shed 5 bases and J shed 0 bases, with 19 bases lying between them. The CDR3 has 17 residues. CDR3 amino acids: CASSAGRNRDLNTEAFF. In DNA, the CDR3 is TGTGCCAGCTCAGCCGGGCGGAACCGGGACCTGAACACTGAAGCTTTCTTT.

V and J are TRBV4-1 and TRBJ2-1, with TRBD2 matching 8 bases. The J segment lost 9 bases and the V segment lost 0 bases, leaving 7 bases of the junction unmatched. This CDR3 has 15 residues. Germline values: CDR1 MGHRA, CDR2 YSYEKL. As DNA, the CDR3 is TGCGCCAGCAGCCAAGACGGGGGGGGAGGGCGTGAGCAGTTCTTC. Protein: CASSQDGGGGREQFF.

V usage is TRBV6-5 and J usage is TRBJ1-1; TRBD1 agrees at 9 bases. The CDR3 spans 13 residues. Germline values: CDR1 MNHEY, CDR2 SVGAGI. V lost 7 bases, J lost 4 bases, and 4 bases stayed unmatched. CDR3 protein: CASKQGASTEAFF. Written as DNA, the CDR3 is TGTGCCAGCAAACAGGGGGCGTCCACTGAAGCTTTCTTT.

J is TRBJ2-1 and V is TRBV10-1; no clear D. Germline CDR1 is WNHNN and CDR2 is SYGVQD (reference sequence). Trimming pared 0 bases from V and 4 bases from J, leaving 7 bases between. This CDR3 has 14 residues. The CDR3 bases are TGCGCCAGCAGTGAGTCCCCGTCATACAATGAGCAGTTCTTC. Translating it yields CASSESPSYNEQFF.

V usage is TRBV19 and J usage is TRBJ1-1; TRBD1 matches 8 bases. The CDR3 is 13 amino acids. The V and J ends lost 3 bases and 5 bases, in that order; junction bases with no gene match: 2. CDR1 and CDR2 from the germline V gene are LNHDA and SQIVND (reference sequence). The CDR3 sequence is CASSIQGATEAFF. Written as DNA, the CDR3 is TGTGCCAGTAGTATCCAGGGGGCTACTGAAGCTTTCTTT.

The chain is built from TRBV18 and TRBJ2-5; tentative D call: TRBD1 (6 bases). V lost 3 bases and J 5 bases, leaving 16 bases between the germline ends. The CDR3 is 15 residues long. CDR1 and CDR2 from the germline V gene are KGHSH and LQKENI. CDR3 amino acids: CASSPAGQSMETQYF. The CDR3 bases are TGTGCCAGCTCACCGGCCGGACAGAGTATGGAGACCCAGTACTTC. Complete variable domain (other parts from reference TRBV18 and TRBJ2-5): NAGVMQNPRHLVRRRGQEARLRCSPMKGHSHVYWYRQLPEEGLKFMVYLQKENIIDESGMPKERFSAEFPKEGPSILRIQQVVRGDSAAYFCASSPAGQSMETQYFGPGTRLLVL.

The V call is TRBV4-3, the J call TRBJ1-3; no clear D gene. Looked up from germline, CDR1 is LGHNA and CDR2 is YSLEER. V lost 2 bases and J lost 0, with 8 bases in between. This CDR3 region has 15 residues. The DNA of the CDR3 is TGCGCCAGCAGCCAACAGGATCACTCTGGAAACACCATATATTTT. This codes for CASSQQDHSGNTIYF.

The J gene is TRBJ1-5, the V gene TRBV28; no clear D. The V gene's germline CDR1 is MDHEN and CDR2 SYDVKM. V lost 3 bases, J lost 2 bases, and 14 bases lay in between. The CDR3 contains 16 residues. In DNA form, the CDR3 reads TGTGCCAGCAGTTTGCTCACCTCGGGAGGCAATCAGCCCCAGCATTTT. Protein product: CASSLLTSGGNQPQHF.

This clone was found once. This sequence joins TRBV15 and TRBJ1-4, with D unclear. This CDR3 comprises 11 residues. V was pared by 6 bases and J by 3 bases, with 2 bases between. Per germline, CDR1 LNHNV and CDR2 YYDKDF (reference sequence). CDR3 sequence: CATRANEKLFF. CDR3 bases: TGTGCCACCAGGGCTAATGAAAAACTGTTTTTT. The full variable domain, with the rest looked up from reference TRBV15 and TRBJ1-4, is DAMVIQNPRYQVTQFGKPVTLSCSQTLNHNVMYWYQQKSSQAPKLLFHYYDKDFNNEADTPDNFQSRRPNTSFCFLDIRSPGLGDTAMYLCATRANEKLFFGSGTQLSVL.

The chain is built from TRBV14 and TRBJ2-4, with D maybe TRBD2 (6 bases). CDR3 size: 16 residues. Trimming cost V 2 bases and J 3 bases, with 14 bases left between them. Germline V lookup: CDR1 SGHDN, CDR2 FVKESK. The CDR3 sequence is CASSQQGGTGKNIQYF. The DNA for the CDR3 is TGTGCCAGCAGCCAACAGGGCGGGACGGGCAAAAACATTCAGTACTTC. The whole variable domain, filled in from reference TRBV14 and TRBJ2-4, reads EAGVTQFPSHSVIEKGQTVTLRCDPISGHDNLYWYRRVMGKEIKFLLHFVKESKQDESGMPNNRFLAERTGGTYSTLKVQPAELEDSGVYFCASSQQGGTGKNIQYFGAGTRLSVL.

The V call is TRBV20-1, the J call TRBJ2-2; unclear D gene. The CDR3 loop spans 15 amino acids. V gave up 3 bases and J gave up 6 bases, with 17 bases separating them. Germline loops: CDR1 DFQATT, CDR2 SNEGSKA (reference sequence). Here the CDR3 reads CSASRAGYKAGELFF. The CDR3 region has the DNA TGCAGTGCTAGTCGAGCTGGTTATAAGGCCGGGGAGCTGTTTTTT.

The chain uses TRBV21-1 and TRBJ2-3; the D call of TRBD2 is as the table states it, not checked on the DNA. TRBV21-1 is listed as a pseudogene. This CDR3 has 15 amino acids. The CDR3 region is CASSGPGLSTDTQYF. The CDR3 DNA sequence: TGTGCCAGCAGCGGACCGGGACTGAGCACAGATACGCAGTATTTT.

This chain uses TRBV24-1 with TRBJ1-2; 8 nucleotides agree with TRBD1. V dropped 4 bases and J dropped 7; count of bases not matched to a gene: 4. The CDR3 is 13 residues long. From germline, CDR1 is KGHDR and CDR2 SFDVKD. DNA of the CDR3: TGTGCCACCAGTGACGCGACAGGGGTTGGCTACACCTTC. It codes for CATSDATGVGYTF.

The chain is built from TRBV25-1 and TRBJ2-3; possibly TRBD1 or TRBD2 for D (6 bases each). This CDR3 has 14 amino acids. The V and J ends lost 7 bases and 5 bases respectively, with 16 bases between them. Germline assignment: CDR1 MGHDK and CDR2 SYGVNS. CDR3 sequence (DNA): TGTGCCAGCATGGCCGCCGGGGGCAGAGATACGCAGTATTTT. Residues: CASMAAGGRDTQYF.

The chain links TRBV19 to TRBJ1-5; weak D call: TRBD1 (5 bases). The CDR3 sequence is 16 residues long. The germline V gene encodes CDR1 LNHDA and CDR2 SQIVND (reference sequence). Trimming removed 2 bases at V and 7 bases at J, with 18 bases between. The CDR3 bases are TGTGCCAGTAGTATACAGTCGGGACCATTCCCACAGCCCCAGCATTTT. It yields the protein CASSIQSGPFPQPQHF.